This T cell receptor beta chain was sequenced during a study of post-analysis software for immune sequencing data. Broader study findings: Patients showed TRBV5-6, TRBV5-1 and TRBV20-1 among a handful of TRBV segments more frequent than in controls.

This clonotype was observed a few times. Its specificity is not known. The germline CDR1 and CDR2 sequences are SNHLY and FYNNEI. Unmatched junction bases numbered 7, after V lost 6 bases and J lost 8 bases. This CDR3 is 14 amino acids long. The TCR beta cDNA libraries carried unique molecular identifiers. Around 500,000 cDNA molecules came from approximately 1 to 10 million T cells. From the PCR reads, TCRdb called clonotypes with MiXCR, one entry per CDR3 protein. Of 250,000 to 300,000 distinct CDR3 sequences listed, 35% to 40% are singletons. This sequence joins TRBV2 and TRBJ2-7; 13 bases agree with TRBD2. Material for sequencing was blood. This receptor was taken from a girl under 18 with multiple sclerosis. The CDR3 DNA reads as TGTGCCAGCAGGGGGGAACTAGCGGGGGGGAAGCAGTACTTC. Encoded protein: CASRGELAGGKQYF. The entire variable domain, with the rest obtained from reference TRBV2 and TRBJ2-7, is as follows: EPEVTQTPSHQVTQMGQEVILRCVPISNHLYFYWYRQILGQKVEFLVSFYNNEISEKSEIFDDQFSVERPDGSNFTLKIRSTKLEDSAMYFCASRGELAGGKQYFGPGTRLTVT.